This is a list of T cell receptor beta chains from one sample in a study of cytomegalovirus exposure and HLA in healthy donors. This table comes from immunoSEQ multiplex PCR, and its TCRdb copy is limited to in-frame clones, with some not included. The sample contains 250,000 to 400,000 clones, approximately 91% of which appear only once. The specimen was PBMCs. The source of these receptors is a man aged 25 to 40 in good health and CMV-seronegative. CDR3s include the opening cysteine and the closing phenylalanine or tryptophan. The D gene is left open where the match is weak.

j_call v_call d_call cdr3_aa cdr3_nt
TRBJ1-6 TRBV4-1 TRBD1 CASSQVSGRGRINSPLHF TGCGCCAGCAGCCAAGTGTCTGGAAGGGGGCGAATTAATTCACCCCTCCACTTT
TRBJ1-5 TRBV27 NA CASSRKPGSNQPQHF TGTGCCAGCAGCCGGAAGCCGGGGAGTAATCAGCCCCAGCATTTT
TRBJ1-1 TRBV4-3 NA CASSPGVTNTEAFF TGCGCCAGCAGTCCGGGAGTTACGAACACTGAAGCTTTCTTT
TRBJ2-7 TRBV10-2 TRBD1 CASTQGQVTYEQYF TGCGCCAGCACCCAAGGACAGGTAACCTACGAGCAGTACTTC
TRBJ2-1 TRBV6-1 TRBD2 CASSEQRLAAYNEQFF TGTGCCAGCAGTGAACAACGACTAGCGGCCTACAATGAGCAGTTCTTC
TRBJ2-3 TRBV7-9 TRBD2 CASSPRTSGLAGTDTQYF TGTGCCAGCAGCCCCCGGACTAGCGGTCTCGCTGGCACAGATACGCAGTATTTT
TRBJ1-1 TRBV15 NA CATSRVLRGGTEAFF TGTGCCACCAGCAGAGTCCTCAGGGGTGGCACTGAAGCTTTCTTT
TRBJ2-7 TRBV7-9 TRBD1 CASSLQGAGEQYF TGTGCCAGCAGCTTACAGGGGGCGGGGGAGCAGTACTTC
TRBJ2-7 TRBV5-1 NA CASSLDPGFSYEQYF TGCGCCAGCAGCCTGGATCCGGGGTTTTCCTACGAGCAGTACTTC
TRBJ2-7 TRBV30 NA CAWSESFGQYF TGTGCCTGGAGTGAAAGTTTCGGGCAGTACTTC
TRBJ2-4 TRBV18 TRBD1 CASSPTGVAKNIQYF TGTGCCAGCTCACCTACAGGGGTAGCCAAAAACATTCAGTACTTC
TRBJ2-2 TRBV6-4 TRBD2 CASSSGTSGGSGTGELFF TGTGCCAGCAGTTCCGGGACTAGCGGGGGGAGCGGCACCGGGGAGCTGTTTTTT
TRBJ1-1 TRBV27 NA CASSLSQGSPPGSTEAFF TGTGCCAGCAGTTTAAGTCAAGGCTCTCCCCCTGGGAGCACTGAAGCTTTCTTT
TRBJ2-1 TRBV4-3 TRBD2 CASSTYSGGEYNEQFF TGCGCCAGCAGCACTTATAGCGGGGGGGAGTACAATGAGCAGTTCTTC